The source of this TCR beta chain is a study of cytomegalovirus exposure and HLA in healthy donors (dated by TCRdb to the late 2010s). Notes on the research overall: In an earlier analysis of some 550 of the donors, 250 to 350 Gb of sequence data and 120 million or so unique TCR beta sequences from approximately 180 million T cells were reported. HLA typing included class I and class II loci at four-digit resolution. Across approximately 420 genotyped donors of the cohort, an average of about 250,000 unique TCR beta nucleotide sequences per donor were sequenced, and roughly 18% of those sequences were non-productive. Typing coverage differed by locus: A, B, C, DRB1 and DQB1 were typed in about 620-630 donors, DQA1 in approximately 520, DPA1 in 600 to 610, and DPB1 in approximately 450. Of the roughly 430 genotyped donors, roughly 80% fell in the genetic ancestry cluster associated with self-reported Caucasian donors. An early release covering 500 to 750 HLA-typed donors comprised approximately 290 gigabases of sequencing data and roughly 86 million unique TCR sequences. A later analysis re-examined previously published TCR beta repertoires from 600 to 700 donors and added high-resolution HLA genotyping to investigate patterns of TCR occurrence. The study used immunosequencing to profile the T cell repertoires of around 600 subjects and linked those repertoires to cytomegalovirus serostatus. The study was designed to test whether signatures of past pathogen exposure could be identified by cataloging public T cell receptors. Donor age, sex, ethnicity and CMV serostatus were collected together with the repertoire data. All discovery cohort repertoires had been generated on a single sequencing platform. Rather than drawing on any new phenotypic data, the later analysis identified candidate immune exposures from TCR beta sequences and the way those sequences occurred across donors. To predict cytomegalovirus infection status, the study combined high-throughput TCR immunosequencing, statistical association of individual TCRs with disease status, and machine learning. About five DR-DQ haplotypes were treated as single units for association and clustering because of strong linkage in the cohort. In an earlier analysis of 500 to 650 of the donors, high-throughput TCR beta sequencing was used to judge whether each TCR beta V gene segment behaved as functional or pseudogenic. A separate validation cohort of about 110 different subjects was used in addition to the roughly 640-subject first cohort. A later genetic analysis took genome-wide SNP genotypes for about 55% of the roughly 700 donors and used that subset as a discovery cohort. General study outcomes and caveats: Because some donors lacked HLA typing at each locus, the association tests relied only on the typed subset. Most CMV-associated TCR beta chains appeared to be HLA-restricted in a later analysis, and the HLA associations seemed to be driven largely by CMV exposure. Some IMGT-functional V segments, including TRBV6-2 and TRBV6-3, could not be distinguished by the 87-base-pair reads and were therefore excluded. In a later analysis, TCR association rates were found to vary across HLA loci, with the most associated TCRs seen for DRB1 alleles and the fewest for HLA-C alleles. V-gene and J-gene trimming of TCR beta chains was associated with a missense DCLRE1C variant in a later genetic analysis, and the association was replicated in an independent cohort. For the cohort, immune exposure information was limited to CMV serostatus. A later genetic analysis reported fewer N-insertions in productive TCRs among donors in an Asian-associated ancestry cluster than the roughly 700-donor mean. Only TCR beta chains were sequenced in this cohort, and the absence of alpha or paired-chain data limited detectable features. Linkage disequilibrium might explain the correlated functional status among segregating V segments, but an unknown experimental factor could not be ruled out. Strong co-occurrence of HLA alleles, especially DR and DQ, made assigning TCR associations to individual alleles difficult. A further reported finding was that TCR beta sequences accurately predicted the HLA-A and HLA-B alleles for most subjects in the first cohort. In both the original and validation cohorts, the classifier was reported to diagnose cytomegalovirus status with high specificity and sensitivity. It was suggested by the authors that the approach could potentially be generalized to other disease states and immunological phenotypes. A cluster of highly shared sequence variants was judged likely to be a technical artifact of the sequencing pipeline. Most TCR sequences were observed very rarely across donors, whereas some public TCRs were present in many individuals. In a later analysis, about 16,000 TCR beta sequences were associated with specific HLA alleles at a false discovery rate of 0.05. A later analysis found that HLA-associated TCR beta chains were more clonally expanded and had lower generation probabilities than equally common non-associated chains. Because counts were too low, 15 to 20 rarely observed V segments, including chromosome 9 orphons, were excluded from the earlier analysis of 587 of the donors. According to a later analysis, parvovirus B19, influenza, CMV and Epstein-Barr virus appeared linked to several top co-occurrence clusters. Broadly in line with IMGT annotations, most TCR beta V segments showed up in productive rearrangements about 87% or about 30% of the time in an earlier analysis of under 700 of the donors. A few of the identified cytomegalovirus-associated TCR beta chains were confirmed in vitro to be specific for cytomegalovirus antigens. Roughly uniform sequencing depth across donors was assumed in presence/absence analyses, although this assumption may not hold. The study gave a list of roughly 150 TCR beta chains associated with cytomegalovirus.

Libraries were built with the immunoSEQ multiplex PCR assay. For the multiplex PCR, a mixture combining 60 forward primers for TCR Vbeta segments and 13 reverse primers for TCR Jbeta segments was used. The CDR3 region of rearranged TCR beta genes was amplified from genomic DNA with a multiplex PCR assay. The amplified TCR beta libraries were sequenced on the Illumina HiSeq System as 87-base-pair reads. In the source study's methods: In a later analysis, tens of millions of unique TCR beta chains were counted across the 500 to 850 repertoires, and about 10 million of these chains were shared by at least two donors. Raw reads were error-corrected and collapsed into unique sequences by a nearest-neighbor algorithm in which closely related sequences were merged to remove PCR and sequencing errors. CDR3 sequences were aligned to IMGT reference sequences to assign V, D and J gene segments. For a sequence to be retained, a match of at least six nucleotides to both a V gene segment and a J gene segment was required. A rearrangement counted as productive if the CDR3 had no stop codons and remained in frame with V and J, and every other rearrangement counted as non-productive. CDR3 was defined according to IMGT convention as the region running from the second conserved V-encoded cysteine to the conserved J-encoded phenylalanine. The earlier analysis of 587 of the donors excluded sequences that lacked an unambiguous match to a single V gene segment. An earlier analysis of 550 to 650 of the donors classified V segments as functional when productive rearrangements were above 56.7% and as segregating when the standard deviation between donors was above 5%. A statistical classification framework was built for diagnosing cytomegalovirus status from the catalog of TCR beta chain sequences. A later analysis assigned V and J genes by comparing TCR nucleotide sequences with IMGT/GENE-DB human TR gene sequences. Using the TCRdist pipeline, a later analysis assigned CDR3 sequences along with most-parsimonious VDJ recombination scenarios. In a later analysis, each TCR beta chain was defined by its CDR3 amino acid sequence together with its V-gene family, and reads lacking a unique V-gene family were excluded. A later analysis removed 592 highly shared, low-generation-probability nucleotide sequences to deal with suspected cross-contamination and a sequencing artifact. For each public chain, a later analysis derived a clonal expansion index from normalized ranks of inferred template counts within each repertoire. Generation probabilities in a later analysis came from a VDJ recombination model fitted to out-of-frame rearrangements, and those results were checked against IGoR. A later analysis scored TCR-TCR, TCR-HLA and TCR-CMV co-occurrence with hypergeometric tests, applying a repertoire-size bias correction to TCR pairs. To estimate false discovery rates, a later analysis permuted the HLA or CMV assignments 20 times. A later analysis grouped co-occurring TCRs with DBSCAN, adding TCRdist sequence similarity when clustering within HLA-allele-positive subsets. For co-occurrence clustering, repertoires with fewer than 30,000 or more than 120,000 public chains were excluded, along with roughly 5 repertoires with anomalous nucleotide sharing. TCRdb limited this immuneACCESS table to in-frame rearrangements with V and J called. A share of clones is missing; checked studies link under half to unresolved V genes, and the rest is unexplained. The DNA gave D and trimming, while V, J and clone size come from that table. In this sample the table shows 60,000 to 75,000 clones, roughly 71% of which occur a single time. The ten largest make up over 8.5% of the sample.

This clone occurred a few times. What this receptor recognizes is not known. There are no base qualities to consult, and no much larger clone falls within one base. Trimmed from V: 4 bases; trimmed from J: 5 bases; junction bases lacking a gene match: 20. The germline V gene encodes CDR1 SGHRS and CDR2 YFSETQ. Measured from the cysteine to the phenylalanine, the CDR3 is 19 residues long. Left in the record is the CDR3 DNA by itself, 57 bases read in frame from the first base. In total, 630 or so healthy bone marrow donors made up the cohort. At the time of sampling, all cohort members were nominally healthy, though unrecorded immune exposures were likely present. The donor was CMV seropositive and belonged to the group of over 250 seropositive cohort members. A peripheral blood sample was provided by each donor, and peripheral blood mononuclear cells were used for TCR beta sequencing. Genomic DNA was extracted from the blood cell samples with the Qiagen DNeasy Blood Extraction Kit.

The sequencing sample was made of PBMCs. The V gene is TRBV5-1 and the J gene is TRBJ2-7, with 11 middle bases fitting TRBD2. The receptor was isolated from a woman aged 55-75 years in good health and CMV-seropositive. This receptor carries the CDR3 CASSPRSTDSSGGQNEQYF. The DNA reads as follows: TGCGCCAGCAGCCCAAGATCTACCGATTCTAGCGGGGGGCAAAACGAGCAGTACTTC. The reference TRBV5-1 and TRBJ2-7 proteins fill in what lies around the CDR3, so the full variable domain reads KAGVTQTPRYLIKTRGQQVTLSCSPISGHRSVSWYQQTPGQGLQFLFEYFSETQRNKGNFPGRFSGRQFSNSRSEMNVSTLELGDSALYLCASSPRSTDSSGGQNEQYFGPGTRLTVT.